This T cell receptor (beta chain) was retrieved from a study of blood T cells in healthy people across ages. With 6 bases clipped from V and 3 bases from J, the junction kept 3 bases outside the gene matches. Germline CDR1 reads SGHRS; CDR2 reads YFSETQ. The CDR3 length is 13 residues. Sample-barcoded 5' priming and a J-beta primer mix drove a second PCR of about 7 to 12 cycles. TCRdb passed the 5' RACE reads through MiXCR, listing each CDR3 protein once. The data show about 1,400,000 distinct CDR3 sequences, approximately 59% seen once. Input material: blood. This TCR came from a man aged 18 to 29 in good health. This rearrangement joins TRBV5-1 to TRBJ2-5; 9 bases match TRBD2. CDR3 DNA sequence: TGCGCCAGCACCCGACTAGCGGAAGAGACCCAGTACTTC. This encodes CASTRLAEETQYF.